One and the same sample provided the 24 T cell receptor beta chains below, sequenced in a study of T-cell reconstitution after alpha-beta-depleted transplantation in children. Unique molecular identifiers tagged the TCRbeta library. From the PCR reads, TCRdb called clonotypes with MiXCR, one entry per CDR3 protein. Found here are about 130,000 distinct CDR3 sequences, 9.7% of them singletons; the top ten hold 20% to 30%. Sequencing was performed on PBMCs, mostly from graft donor cells, taken 180 days after TCRalphabeta/CD19-depleted stem cell transplant. All receptors come from a girl under two years old who had a stem cell transplant for combined immunodeficiency, so the T cells may come from the graft donor.

DNA for the CDR3: TGCAGCGTCGCCGGTCTCCCCCTTGCGGATACGCAGTATTTT. Encoded protein: CSVAGLPLADTQYF. V is TRBV29-1 and J is TRBJ2-3, with D unclear. Trimming took off 6 bases at V and 6 bases at J, with 19 bases between the two ends. The CDR3 consists of 14 residues. Germline V gives CDR1 SQVTM, CDR2 ANQGSEA.

Only a few counts were recorded for this clonotype. The genes are TRBV5-1 and TRBJ2-7; 7 positions agree with TRBD1. The CDR3 covers 16 residues. Germline CDR1 is SGHRS and CDR2 is YFSETQ. With V trimmed by 0 bases and J by 6 bases, 12 bases remained unmatched. The CDR3 loop is CASSLDEATGLSEQYF. CDR3 coding DNA: TGCGCCAGCAGCTTGGATGAGGCGACAGGGTTAAGCGAGCAGTACTTC.

This clonotype has a handful of counts. This chain links TRBV6-1 with TRBJ2-2; D not certain. The germline V gene has CDR1 MNHNS and CDR2 SASEGT. The V gene lost 6 bases and the J gene lost 3 bases, with 11 bases spanning the gap. CDR3 length: 14 amino acids. The CDR3, as DNA: TGTGCCAGCAGCATCGTCCGGGACACCGGGGAGCTGTTTTTT. It translates to CASSIVRDTGELFF.

V usage is TRBV9 and J usage is TRBJ1-1, with unresolved D. Germline V CDR1 and CDR2: SGDLS, YYNGEE. V was pared by 4 bases and J by 1 base, with 8 bases between. The CDR3 extends over 13 amino acids. The CDR3: CASSPQENTEAFF. Here the CDR3 DNA reads TGTGCCAGCAGCCCCCAGGAGAACACTGAAGCTTTCTTT.

This sequence joins TRBV7-2 and TRBJ2-1, with D perhaps matching TRBD2 (6 bases). The CDR3 contains 15 residues. V shed 5 bases and J shed 4 bases, with 15 bases lying between them. CDR1 SGHTA and CDR2 FQGNSA come from the germline V gene. This CDR3 is CASSPWGDGYNEQFF. CDR3 coding DNA: TGTGCCAGCAGCCCCTGGGGGGACGGATACAATGAGCAGTTCTTC.

This clonotype was detected many times. This rearrangement joins TRBV27 to TRBJ2-3; D possibly corresponds to TRBD2 (5 bases). Looked up from germline, CDR1 is MNHEY and CDR2 is SMNVEV (reference sequence). With 5 bases removed from V and 8 bases from J, the gap between germline ends came to 11 bases. The CDR3 has 12 residues. The CDR3 protein is CASSQDLGTQYF. CDR3 nucleotides: TGTGCCAGCAGTCAGGACTTGGGTACGCAGTATTTT.

This chain uses TRBV7-4 with TRBJ2-1; D is uncertain. The germline V gene has CDR1 SGHVT and CDR2 SQSDAQ. Trimming removed 3 bases at V and 9 bases at J, with 12 bases between. CDR3 length: 13 residues. The CDR3 DNA reads TGTGCCAGCAGCTTTGCCTTGTTCGGTGAGCAGTTCTTC. This gives the protein CASSFALFGEQFF.

The gene calls are TRBV10-2 and TRBJ1-5, with D possibly being TRBD1 (5 bases). CDR3 length: 14 amino acids. Germline-derived CDR1 and CDR2 are WSHSY and SAAADI. The ends were cut back, 4 bases at V and 3 bases at J, with 10 bases in the middle. CDR3 amino acids: CASSVDSYNQPQHF. Written as DNA, the CDR3 is TGCGCCAGCAGTGTCGACAGTTACAATCAGCCCCAGCATTTT.

This clonotype appeared many times. The chain has TRBV6-2 or TRBV6-3 and TRBJ2-3, with D possibly matching TRBD1 (6 bases). CDR1 is MNHEY and CDR2 is SVGEGT in the germline V gene. The CDR3 extends over 16 amino acids. The V end was cut by 2 bases, the J end by 6 bases, with 18 bases between. The CDR3 is CASSYLPWTVLDTQYF. The CDR3 DNA is TGTGCCAGCAGTTACCTGCCCTGGACAGTTTTGGATACGCAGTATTTT.

This clonotype was found a few times. The chain is built from TRBV4-3 and TRBJ2-3; no clear D. V gave up 1 base and J gave up 2 bases, with 7 bases separating them. Germline V lookup: CDR1 LGHNA, CDR2 YSLEER. The CDR3 sequence is 14 residues long. CDR3 region: CASSQGRFTDTQYF. The CDR3 nucleotides are TGCGCCAGCAGCCAAGGCCGGTTCACAGATACGCAGTATTTT.

This clonotype was recorded at least ten times. The chain couples TRBV7-2 to TRBJ1-2; D is uncertain. V dropped 1 base and J dropped 2 bases, with 8 bases sitting between them. This CDR3 has 14 amino acids. Germline V gene data show CDR1 as SGHTA and CDR2 as FQGNSA. The CDR3 reads CASSLVVGNYGYTF. The DNA of the CDR3 is TGTGCCAGCAGCTTAGTTGTGGGCAACTATGGCTACACCTTC.

This clonotype was observed a few times. The rearrangement uses TRBV7-7 and TRBJ2-5; 8 bases are a match to TRBD2. Germline CDR1 and CDR2: SSHAT and FNYEAQ (reference sequence). V dropped 5 bases and J dropped 2; count of bases not matched to a gene: 7. The CDR3 consists of 15 residues. CDR3 amino acids: CASSRVGGGQETQYF. CDR3 DNA: TGTGCCAGCAGCCGCGTCGGGGGGGGACAAGAGACCCAGTACTTC.

V is TRBV20-1 and J is TRBJ2-3; D unclear. CDR1 and CDR2 (germline): DFQATT, SNEGSKA (reference sequence). The CDR3 covers 14 residues. V was cut by 3 bases and J by 2 bases, with 12 bases left in between. The CDR3 loop reads CSARTLHYTDTQYF. CDR3 coding DNA: TGCAGTGCTAGGACCCTGCATTACACAGATACGCAGTATTTT.

This clonotype has only a few counts. The chain is built from TRBV7-2 and TRBJ2-2; TRBD1 matches 8 bases. CDR1 SGHTA and CDR2 FQGNSA come from the germline V gene. J was trimmed by 0 bases and V by 1 base; bases with no gene match: 4. CDR3 length: 17 residues. The CDR3 sequence: CASSLVDRGSNTGELFF. The CDR3 DNA sequence: TGTGCCAGCAGCTTAGTTGACAGGGGTTCGAACACCGGGGAGCTGTTTTTT.

This clonotype has a handful of counts. The rearrangement links TRBV3-1 to TRBJ2-5; D is perhaps TRBD1 (5 bases). The CDR3 has 14 amino acids. V lost 0 bases and J lost 6, with 11 bases in between. Germline V CDR1 and CDR2: LGHDT, YNNKEL (reference sequence). The CDR3 protein is CASSQDLQGKTQYF. CDR3 DNA: TGTGCCAGCAGCCAAGATCTGCAGGGAAAGACCCAGTACTTC.

A few counts support this clonotype. The chain employs TRBV20-1 and TRBJ2-1; 10 bases are a match to TRBD2. Germline V gene lookup returns CDR1 DFQATT and CDR2 SNEGSKA (reference sequence). The CDR3 is 14 residues long. Trimming removed 3 bases from V and 7 bases from J; junction bases left unmatched: 6. The CDR3 is CSASGSGGANEQFF. The CDR3 nucleotides are TGCAGTGCTAGTGGGAGCGGGGGGGCTAATGAGCAGTTCTTC.

The V and J genes are TRBV29-1 and TRBJ2-4; TRBD2 matches 13 bases. The CDR3 sequence is 17 residues long. Germline V lookup: CDR1 SQVTM, CDR2 ANQGSEA. J was trimmed by 4 bases and V by 7 bases; bases with no gene match: 13. CDR3 residues: CSASNSGLAGVKNIQYF. In DNA, the CDR3 is TGCAGCGCGTCTAATTCCGGACTAGCGGGAGTAAAAAACATTCAGTACTTC. The full variable domain, its missing parts supplied by reference TRBV29-1 and TRBJ2-4, is SAVISQKPSRDICQRGTSLTIQCQVDSQVTMMFWYRQQPGQSLTLIATANQGSEATYESGFVIDKFPISRPNLTFSTLTVSNMSPEDSSIYLCSASNSGLAGVKNIQYFGAGTRLSVL.

The rearrangement joins TRBV27 to TRBJ2-7; D might be TRBD1 (6 bases). CDR1 and CDR2 (germline): MNHEY, SMNVEV (reference sequence). There are 13 residues in the CDR3. The V gene lost 4 bases and the J gene lost 2 bases, with 9 bases spanning the gap. The CDR3 DNA is TGTGCCAGCAGTTGGACAGCTACCTACGAGCAGTACTTC. Translated, it gives CASSWTATYEQYF.

This clonotype was seen more than once but under ten times. The CDR3 DNA is TGTGCCAGCAGCTTATGGGGCGTGCAAGAGACCCAGTACTTC. It codes for CASSLWGVQETQYF. The chain employs TRBV7-9 and TRBJ2-5, with a weak D call TRBD1 (5 bases). Germline values: CDR1 SEHNR, CDR2 FQNEAQ (reference sequence). The CDR3 contains 14 residues. Trimming cost V 2 bases and J 2 bases, with 9 bases left between them.

This rearrangement joins TRBV4-3 to TRBJ2-3; the D is unclear. This CDR3 contains 16 residues. V was pared by 4 bases and J by 3 bases, with 17 bases between. Germline V gives CDR1 LGHNA, CDR2 YSLEER. The CDR3 region is CASSPWVGVGTDTQYF. The CDR3 DNA reads TGCGCCAGCAGCCCCTGGGTGGGCGTCGGGACAGATACGCAGTATTTT.

This clonotype has more than one count but fewer than ten. The chain carries TRBV4-2 and TRBJ2-6; 8 bases line up with TRBD1. V lost 4 bases, J lost 2 bases, and 10 bases stayed unmatched. Germline values: CDR1 LGHNA, CDR2 YNFKEQ. This CDR3 comprises 18 residues. CDR3: CASSPRTGKFAGANVLTF. Here the CDR3 DNA reads TGTGCCAGCAGCCCCCGGACAGGGAAGTTTGCTGGGGCCAACGTCCTGACTTTC.

This clonotype was seen many times. V is TRBV5-8 and J is TRBJ1-1, with 9 positions matching TRBD1. V shed 0 bases, J shed 4 bases, and the junction held 1 base outside the gene matches. The CDR3 contains 14 residues. Germline assignment: CDR1 SGHTS and CDR2 YDEGEE. The CDR3 region is CASSLVGQGTEAFF. In DNA, the CDR3 is TGTGCCAGCAGCTTGGTGGGACAGGGCACTGAAGCTTTCTTT. Based on the CDR3 plus reference TRBV5-8 and TRBJ1-1, the full variable domain is EAGVTQSPTHLIKTRGQQATLRCSPISGHTSVYWYQQALGLGLQFLLWYDEGEERNRGNFPPRFSGRQFPNYSSELNVNALELEDSALYLCASSLVGQGTEAFFGQGTRLTVV.

The sample holds a few counts of this clonotype. The V gene is TRBV5-1, the J gene TRBJ2-7; 10 bases align to TRBD1. This CDR3 spans 14 amino acids. J lost 6 bases, V lost 1 base, and 4 bases had no gene match. Germline-derived CDR1 and CDR2 are SGHRS and YFSETQ. The CDR3 sequence: CASSLWDRGVEQYF. The CDR3 region has the DNA TGCGCCAGCAGCTTGTGGGACAGGGGCGTCGAGCAGTACTTC.

In this sample, this clonotype turned up a few times. The J gene is TRBJ1-2, the V gene TRBV7-2, with 8 bases identical to TRBD1. V was pared by 5 bases and J by 4 bases, with 9 bases of the junction left unmatched. This CDR3 is 15 amino acids long. Germline lookup yields CDR1 SGHTA and CDR2 FQGNSA. The CDR3 DNA sequence: TGTGCCAGCAGCCTCGACAGGGGATCGCTCTATGGCTACACCTTC. As protein: CASSLDRGSLYGYTF. The full variable domain, in which reference TRBV7-2 and TRBJ1-2 provide the parts outside the CDR3, is GAGVSQSPSNKVTEKGKDVELRCDPISGHTALYWYRQSLGQGLEFLIYFQGNSAPDKSGLPSDRFSAERTGGSVSTLTIQRTQQEDSAVYLCASSLDRGSLYGYTFGSGTRLTVV.